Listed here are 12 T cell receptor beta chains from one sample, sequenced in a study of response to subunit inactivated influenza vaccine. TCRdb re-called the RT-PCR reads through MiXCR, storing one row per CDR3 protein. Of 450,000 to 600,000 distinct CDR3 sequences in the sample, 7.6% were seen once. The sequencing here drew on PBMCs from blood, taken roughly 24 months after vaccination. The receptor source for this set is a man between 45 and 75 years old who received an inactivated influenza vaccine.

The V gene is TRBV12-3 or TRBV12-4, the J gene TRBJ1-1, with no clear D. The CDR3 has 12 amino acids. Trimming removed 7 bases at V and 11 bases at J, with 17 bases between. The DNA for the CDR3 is TGTGCCAGCACCATCCTGGGTCAACGGGCTTTCTTT. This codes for CASTILGQRAFF.

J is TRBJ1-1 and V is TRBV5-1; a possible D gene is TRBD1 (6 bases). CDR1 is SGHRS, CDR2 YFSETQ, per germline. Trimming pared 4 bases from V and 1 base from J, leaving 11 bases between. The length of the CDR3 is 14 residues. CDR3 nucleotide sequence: TGCGCCAGCAGCACCGGACAGAGGAACACTGAAGCTTTCTTT. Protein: CASSTGQRNTEAFF.

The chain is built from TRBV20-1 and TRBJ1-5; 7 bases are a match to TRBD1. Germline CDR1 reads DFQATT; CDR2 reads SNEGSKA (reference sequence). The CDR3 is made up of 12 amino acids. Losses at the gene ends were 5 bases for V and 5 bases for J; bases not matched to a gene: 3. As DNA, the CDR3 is TGCAGTGCTGTAACAGGGGATCAGCCCCAGCATTTT. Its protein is CSAVTGDQPQHF.

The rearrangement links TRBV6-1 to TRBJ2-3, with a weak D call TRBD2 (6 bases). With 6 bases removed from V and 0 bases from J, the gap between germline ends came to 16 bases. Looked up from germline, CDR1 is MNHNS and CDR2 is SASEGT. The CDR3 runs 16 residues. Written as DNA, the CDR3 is TGTGCCAGCAGATCGGGACTGACCTTTAGCACAGATACGCAGTATTTT. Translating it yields CASRSGLTFSTDTQYF.

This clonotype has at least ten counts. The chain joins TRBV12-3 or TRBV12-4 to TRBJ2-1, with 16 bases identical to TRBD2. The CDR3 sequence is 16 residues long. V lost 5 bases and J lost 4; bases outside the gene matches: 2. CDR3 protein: CASSPGLAGGYNEQFF. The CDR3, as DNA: TGTGCCAGCAGTCCGGGACTAGCGGGAGGGTACAATGAGCAGTTCTTC.

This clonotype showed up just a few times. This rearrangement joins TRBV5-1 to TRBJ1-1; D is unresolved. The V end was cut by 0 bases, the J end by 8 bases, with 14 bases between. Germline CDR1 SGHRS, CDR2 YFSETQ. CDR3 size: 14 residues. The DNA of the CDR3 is TGCGCCAGCAGCTTGGCCGGAGGAGGGAGGGAAGCTTTCTTT. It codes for CASSLAGGGREAFF.

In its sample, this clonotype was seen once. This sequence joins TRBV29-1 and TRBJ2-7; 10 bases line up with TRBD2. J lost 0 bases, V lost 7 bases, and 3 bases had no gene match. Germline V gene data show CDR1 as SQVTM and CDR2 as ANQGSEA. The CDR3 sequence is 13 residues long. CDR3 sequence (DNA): TGCAGCGGTAGCGGGGGGACCTCCTACGAGCAGTACTTC. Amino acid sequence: CSGSGGTSYEQYF.

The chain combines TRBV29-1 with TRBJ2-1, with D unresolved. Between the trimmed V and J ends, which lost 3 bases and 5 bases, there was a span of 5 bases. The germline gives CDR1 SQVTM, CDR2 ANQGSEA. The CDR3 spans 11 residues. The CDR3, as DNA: TGCAGCGTTGATGCTAACAATGAGCAGTTCTTC. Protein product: CSVDANNEQFF.

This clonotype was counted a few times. CDR3 residues: CASIRDRGANEQFF. DNA for the CDR3: TGTGCCAGCATTCGGGACAGGGGGGCGAATGAGCAGTTCTTC. The J gene is TRBJ2-1, the V gene TRBV12-3 or TRBV12-4, with TRBD1 matching 11 bases. The CDR3 is 14 amino acids. V lost 7 bases to trimming and J lost 7 bases; unmatched junction nucleotides: 6.

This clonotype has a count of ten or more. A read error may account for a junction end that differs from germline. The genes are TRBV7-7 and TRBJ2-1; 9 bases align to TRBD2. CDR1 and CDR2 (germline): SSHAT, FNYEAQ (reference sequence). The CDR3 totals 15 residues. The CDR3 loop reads CASSLERGAYNEQFF. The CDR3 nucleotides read TGTGCTAGCAGCTTAGAGCGGGGGGCATACAATGAGCAGTTCTTC.

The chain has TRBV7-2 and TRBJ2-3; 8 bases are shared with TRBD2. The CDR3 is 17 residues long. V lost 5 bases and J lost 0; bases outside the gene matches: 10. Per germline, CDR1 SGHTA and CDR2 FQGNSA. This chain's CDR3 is CASSTAGAGSSTDTQYF. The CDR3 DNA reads TGTGCCAGCAGCACAGCGGGAGCGGGAAGCAGCACAGATACGCAGTATTTT.

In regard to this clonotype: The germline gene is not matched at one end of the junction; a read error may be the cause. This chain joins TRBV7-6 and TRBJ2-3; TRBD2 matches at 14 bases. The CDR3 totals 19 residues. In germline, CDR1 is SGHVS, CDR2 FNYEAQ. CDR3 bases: TGTGCCAGCAGCCGGCGGACTAGCGGGAGGAACCTTAACACAGATGCGCAGTATTTT. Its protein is CASSRRTSGRNLNTDAQYF.